The 4 T cell receptor beta chains below were found in one sample sequenced in a study of OX40 agonist ivuxolimab in advanced cancers. Clones were sequenced by immunoSEQ multiplex PCR, and TCRdb holds only the in-frame ones, with some missing. The sample contains some 42,000 clones, 75% to 85% of which appear only once. The sample consisted of CD4+ or CD8+ T cells sorted from blood, taken in a trial of the OX40 agonist ivuxolimab. The receptors shown here come from an adult with an advanced solid tumor such as melanoma, head and neck, liver or kidney cancer.

The chain recombines TRBV7-8 with TRBJ1-5; D gene ambiguous. V was clipped by 3 bases and J by 0 bases, with 3 bases between them. Germline values: CDR1 SGHVS, CDR2 FQNEAQ. The CDR3 sequence is 13 residues long. CDR3 in amino acids: CASSFSSNQPQHF. In DNA, the CDR3 is TGTGCCAGCAGCTTCAGTAGCAATCAGCCCCAGCATTTT.

The chain links TRBV5-1 to TRBJ2-3, with 13 bases aligning to TRBD2. Germline CDR1 reads SGHRS; CDR2 reads YFSETQ. V shed 4 bases and J 1 base; nucleotides not matched to a gene: 6. The length of the CDR3 is 17 residues. CDR3 amino acids: CASSAGLAGYGTDTQYF. The CDR3 region has the DNA TGCGCCAGCAGCGCGGGACTAGCGGGATATGGCACAGATACGCAGTATTTT.

The V and J genes are TRBV27 and TRBJ2-1, with 7 bases identical to TRBD1. The CDR3 covers 14 residues. V lost 8 bases and J lost 1; bases outside the gene matches: 5. The germline gives CDR1 MNHEY, CDR2 SMNVEV (reference sequence). The CDR3 DNA is TGTGCCAGCGGATACAGGGGTTCCTACAATGAGCAGTTCTTC. It specifies CASGYRGSYNEQFF.

This sequence joins TRBV5-4 and TRBJ2-3; 13 nucleotides align to TRBD2. Losses at the gene ends were 2 bases for V and 3 bases for J; bases not matched to a gene: 3. The CDR3 totals 16 residues. Germline V CDR1 and CDR2: SGHNT, YYREEE (reference sequence). The CDR3: CASSFRLAGGTDTQYF. CDR3 coding DNA: TGTGCCAGCAGCTTCCGACTAGCGGGAGGTACAGATACGCAGTATTTT.